Listed below are T cell receptor beta chains from one sample, sequenced in a study of cytomegalovirus exposure and HLA in healthy donors. Sequencing was performed with immunoSEQ multiplex PCR; in TCRdb, only in-frame clones are kept and a portion is missing. The table shows 150,000 to 170,000 clones, with roughly 75% occurring only once. The sequenced sample was PBMCs. The receptors come from a young man in good health and CMV-seronegative. CDR3s include the opening cysteine and the closing phenylalanine or tryptophan. A D gene is named only where the DNA matches it firmly. Expanded clones get a size class; other rows say once, few or many, or leave the size out.

J gene: TRBJ2-7
D gene: TRBD2
V gene: TRBV2
clone size: .
CDR3 DNA: TGTGCCAGCAGTCTTAGCGGGGGAACCTACGAGCAGTACTTC
CDR3 protein: CASSLSGGTYEQYF

J gene: TRBJ2-7
D gene: TRBD2
V gene: TRBV5-4
clone size: once
CDR3 DNA: TGTGCCAGCAGCTTGGGACTAGCGGTTCGCTACGAGCAGTACTTC
CDR3 protein: CASSLGLAVRYEQYF

J gene: TRBJ2-3
D gene: .
V gene: TRBV27
clone size: once
CDR3 DNA: TGTGCCAGCCGGTCGGGGGTTAGCACAGATACGCAGTATTTT
CDR3 protein: CASRSGVSTDTQYF

J gene: TRBJ2-2
D gene: .
V gene: TRBV4-3
clone size: .
CDR3 DNA: TGCGCCAGCAGCCCTCGAGACTTAAAAGGGGTCACCGGGGAGCTGTTTTTT
CDR3 protein: CASSPRDLKGVTGELFF

J gene: TRBJ2-3
D gene: TRBD2
V gene: TRBV5-1
clone size: .
CDR3 DNA: TGCGCCAGCAGCTCGCCCCCTGGACTAGCGGGAGGGAGGGATACGCAGTATTTT
CDR3 protein: CASSSPPGLAGGRDTQYF

J gene: TRBJ2-6
D gene: .
V gene: TRBV19
clone size: few
CDR3 DNA: TGTGCCAGTAGTATATTTGAGGGCTCTGGGGCCAACGTCCTGACTTTC
CDR3 protein: CASSIFEGSGANVLTF

J gene: TRBJ2-1
D gene: .
V gene: TRBV5-4
clone size: .
CDR3 DNA: TGTGCCAGCAGCAAGGGGGAGAATGAGCAGTTCTTC
CDR3 protein: CASSKGENEQFF

J gene: TRBJ1-5
D gene: TRBD1
V gene: TRBV19
clone size: once
CDR3 DNA: TGTGCCAGTACCTCACAGGGGGACAATCAGCCCCAGCATTTT
CDR3 protein: CASTSQGDNQPQHF

J gene: TRBJ1-4
D gene: TRBD1
V gene: TRBV4-3
clone size: few
CDR3 DNA: TGCGCCAGCAGCCAAGACAGGGGGGTAACAACTAATGAAAAACTGTTTTTT
CDR3 protein: CASSQDRGVTTNEKLFF

J gene: TRBJ2-7
D gene: TRBD2
V gene: TRBV2
clone size: few
CDR3 DNA: TGTGCCAGCAGTGCGAGGACTAGGAAGTGGTACTTC
CDR3 protein: CASSARTRKWYF

J gene: TRBJ1-1
D gene: .
V gene: TRBV6-6
clone size: .
CDR3 DNA: TGTGCCAGCAGTTACGATCCTGGCAAGAACACTGAAGCTTTCTTT
CDR3 protein: CASSYDPGKNTEAFF

J gene: TRBJ1-4
D gene: TRBD1
V gene: TRBV10-1
clone size: .
CDR3 DNA: TGCGCCAGCAGCCCGGGACAGGGGTATGAAAAACTGTTTTTT
CDR3 protein: CASSPGQGYEKLFF

J gene: TRBJ1-5
D gene: TRBD1
V gene: TRBV2
clone size: .
CDR3 DNA: TGTGCCAGCACCTTCCTCGGGACAGTCAATCAGCCCCAGCATTTT
CDR3 protein: CASTFLGTVNQPQHF

J gene: TRBJ1-2
D gene: .
V gene: TRBV6-6
clone size: .
CDR3 DNA: TGTGCCAGCAGCTATACCCACAGGGACGGCTACACCTTC
CDR3 protein: CASSYTHRDGYTF

J gene: TRBJ2-5
D gene: .
V gene: TRBV20-1
clone size: .
CDR3 DNA: TGCAGTGCCGCTAGGGAGGAGACCCAGTACTTC
CDR3 protein: CSAAREETQYF

J gene: TRBJ2-6
D gene: .
V gene: TRBV5-4
clone size: .
CDR3 DNA: TGTGCCAGCAGCTTGGTTAGCGGCCTCTCTGGGGCCAACGTCCTGACTTTC
CDR3 protein: CASSLVSGLSGANVLTF

J gene: TRBJ2-5
D gene: TRBD1
V gene: TRBV6-6
clone size: .
CDR3 DNA: TGTGCCAGCAGTCCCCGGGACAGGGTAGGAGAGACCCAGTACTTC
CDR3 protein: CASSPRDRVGETQYF

J gene: TRBJ1-2
D gene: .
V gene: TRBV28
clone size: .
CDR3 DNA: TGTGCCAGCAGTCGTTATGGCTACACCTTC
CDR3 protein: CASSRYGYTF

J gene: TRBJ2-7
D gene: TRBD2
V gene: TRBV10-3
clone size: .
CDR3 DNA: TGTGCCATCAGAAAGGTAGCGGGAGGGTACGAGCAGTACTTC
CDR3 protein: CAIRKVAGGYEQYF

J gene: TRBJ2-3
D gene: .
V gene: TRBV5-1
clone size: few
CDR3 DNA: TGCGCCAGCAGCTTCGAGGATACGCAGTATTTT
CDR3 protein: CASSFEDTQYF

J gene: TRBJ2-5
D gene: .
V gene: TRBV15
clone size: .
CDR3 DNA: TGTGCCACCAGCAGAGAGAGCGCGGATCGGTACCAAGAGACCCAGTACTTC
CDR3 protein: CATSRESADRYQETQYF

J gene: TRBJ2-7
D gene: TRBD1
V gene: TRBV10-3
clone size: .
CDR3 DNA: TGTGCCATCAGTATACAGGGGGGCCCCACCTACGAGCAGTACTTC
CDR3 protein: CAISIQGGPTYEQYF

J gene: TRBJ1-5
D gene: TRBD1
V gene: TRBV28
clone size: .
CDR3 DNA: TGTGCCAGCTGGGGGACAGGGGATCAGCCCCAGCATTTT
CDR3 protein: CASWGTGDQPQHF

J gene: TRBJ2-1
D gene: .
V gene: TRBV9
clone size: .
CDR3 DNA: TGTGCCAGCAGCGCTTCCGGGAGTCGGGACAATGAGCAGTTCTTC
CDR3 protein: CASSASGSRDNEQFF